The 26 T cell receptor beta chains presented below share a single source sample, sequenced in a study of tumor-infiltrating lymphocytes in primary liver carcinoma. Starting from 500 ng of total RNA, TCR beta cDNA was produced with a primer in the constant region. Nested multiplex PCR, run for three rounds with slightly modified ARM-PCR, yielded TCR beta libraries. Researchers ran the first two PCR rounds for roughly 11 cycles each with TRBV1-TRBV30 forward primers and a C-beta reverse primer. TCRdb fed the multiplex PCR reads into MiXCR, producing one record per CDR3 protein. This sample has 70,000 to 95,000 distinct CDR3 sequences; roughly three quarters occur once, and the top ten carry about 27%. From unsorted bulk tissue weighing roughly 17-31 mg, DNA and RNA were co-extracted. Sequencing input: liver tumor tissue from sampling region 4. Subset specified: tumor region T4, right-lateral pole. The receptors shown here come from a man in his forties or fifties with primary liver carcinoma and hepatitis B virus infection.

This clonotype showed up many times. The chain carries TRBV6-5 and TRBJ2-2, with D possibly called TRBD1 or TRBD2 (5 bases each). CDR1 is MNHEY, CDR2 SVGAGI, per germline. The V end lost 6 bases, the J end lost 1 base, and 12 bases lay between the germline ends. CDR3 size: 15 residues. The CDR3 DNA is TGTGCCAGCAGCTTGGGGCGGGTGAACACCGGGGAGCTGTTTTTT. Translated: CASSLGRVNTGELFF.

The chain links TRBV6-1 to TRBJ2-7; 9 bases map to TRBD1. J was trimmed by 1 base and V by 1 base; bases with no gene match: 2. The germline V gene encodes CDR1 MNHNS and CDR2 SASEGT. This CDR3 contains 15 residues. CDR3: CASSEGTGASYEQYF. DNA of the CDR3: TGTGCCAGCAGTGAAGGGACAGGGGCTTCCTACGAGCAGTACTTC.

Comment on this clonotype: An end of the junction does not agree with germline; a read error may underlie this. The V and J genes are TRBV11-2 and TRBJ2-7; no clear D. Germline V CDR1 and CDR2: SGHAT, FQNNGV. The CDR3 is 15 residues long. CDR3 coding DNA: TGTGCCAGCAGCTTAGACAGTGGGCTTACCTACAAGCAGTACTTC. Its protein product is CASSLDSGLTYKQYF.

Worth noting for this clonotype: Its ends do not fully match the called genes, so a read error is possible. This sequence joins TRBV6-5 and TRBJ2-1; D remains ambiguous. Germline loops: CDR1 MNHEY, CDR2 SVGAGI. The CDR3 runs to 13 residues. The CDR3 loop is CDSKLSSHNEQFF. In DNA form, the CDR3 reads TGTGACAGCAAGTTGAGCTCCCACAATGAGCAGTTCTTC.

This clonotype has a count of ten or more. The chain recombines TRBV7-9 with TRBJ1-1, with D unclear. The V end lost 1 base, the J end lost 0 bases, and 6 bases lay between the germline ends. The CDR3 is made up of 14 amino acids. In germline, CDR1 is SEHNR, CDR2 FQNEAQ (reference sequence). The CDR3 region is CASSLVGVNTEAFF. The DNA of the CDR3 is TGTGCCAGCAGCTTAGTAGGAGTGAACACTGAAGCTTTCTTT.

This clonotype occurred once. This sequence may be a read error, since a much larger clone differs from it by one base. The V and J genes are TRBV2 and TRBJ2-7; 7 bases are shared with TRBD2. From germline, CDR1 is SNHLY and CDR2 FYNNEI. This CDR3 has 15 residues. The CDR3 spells CPSSGTSDRAYEQYF. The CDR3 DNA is TGTCCCAGCAGCGGGACTTCCGATAGGGCCTACGAGCAGTACTTC.

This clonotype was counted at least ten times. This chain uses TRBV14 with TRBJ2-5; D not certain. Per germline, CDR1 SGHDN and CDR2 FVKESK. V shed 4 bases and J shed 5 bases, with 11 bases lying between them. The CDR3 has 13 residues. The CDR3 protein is CASSLGHLETQYF. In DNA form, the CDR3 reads TGTGCCAGCAGCCTGGGTCATTTGGAGACCCAGTACTTC.

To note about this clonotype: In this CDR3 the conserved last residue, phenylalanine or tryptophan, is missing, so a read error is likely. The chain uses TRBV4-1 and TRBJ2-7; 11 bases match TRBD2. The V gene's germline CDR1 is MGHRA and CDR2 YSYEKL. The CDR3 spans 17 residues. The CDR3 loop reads CTSSQLGETSGSYEQYS. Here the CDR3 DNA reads TGCACCAGCAGCCAACTGGGAGAAACTAGCGGGAGCTACGAGCAGTACTCC.

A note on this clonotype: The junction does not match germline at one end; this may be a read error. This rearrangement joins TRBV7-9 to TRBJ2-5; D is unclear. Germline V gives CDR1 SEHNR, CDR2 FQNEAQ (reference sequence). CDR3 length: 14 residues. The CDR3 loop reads CASSSASAAETQYF. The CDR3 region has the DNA TGTGCCAGCAGCTCGGCCAGCGCGGCAGAGACCCAGTATTTC. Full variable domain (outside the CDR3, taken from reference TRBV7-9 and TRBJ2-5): DTGVSQNPRHKITKRGQNVTFRCDPISEHNRLYWYRQTLGQGPEFLTYFQNEAQLEKSRLLSDRFSAERPKGSFSTLEIQRTEQGDSAMYLCASSSASAAETQYFGPGTRLLVL.

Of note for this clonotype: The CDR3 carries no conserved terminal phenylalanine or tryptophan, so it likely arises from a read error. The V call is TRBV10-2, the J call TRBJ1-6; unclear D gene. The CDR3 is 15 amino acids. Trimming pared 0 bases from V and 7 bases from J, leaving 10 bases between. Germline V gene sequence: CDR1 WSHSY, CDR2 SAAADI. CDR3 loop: CASSESMSTNSPLHI. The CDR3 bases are TGCGCCAGCAGTGAGTCGATGAGCACAAATTCACCCCTCCACATT.

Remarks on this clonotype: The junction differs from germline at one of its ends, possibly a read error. The CDR3: CVSSQDPPSADAQYF. Here the CDR3 DNA reads TGCGTCAGCAGCCAAGATCCCCCGTCCGCAGATGCGCAGTATTTT. The chain joins TRBV4-1 to TRBJ2-3; D remains ambiguous. There are 15 residues in the CDR3. Germline V gives CDR1 MGHRA, CDR2 YSYEKL.

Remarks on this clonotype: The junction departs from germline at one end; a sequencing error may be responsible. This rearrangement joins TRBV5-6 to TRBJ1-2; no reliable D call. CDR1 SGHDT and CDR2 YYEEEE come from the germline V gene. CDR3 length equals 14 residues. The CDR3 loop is CANSLARIALGYTF. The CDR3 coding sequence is TGTGCCAACAGCCTGGCGCGGATTGCTCTTGGCTACACCTTC.

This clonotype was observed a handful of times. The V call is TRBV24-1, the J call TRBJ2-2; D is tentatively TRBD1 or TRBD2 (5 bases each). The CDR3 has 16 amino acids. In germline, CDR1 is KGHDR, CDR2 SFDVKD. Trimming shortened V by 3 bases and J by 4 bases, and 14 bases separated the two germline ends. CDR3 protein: CATSDNQGRITGELFF. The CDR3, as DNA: TGTGCCACCAGTGATAACCAGGGACGGATCACCGGGGAGCTGTTTTTT.

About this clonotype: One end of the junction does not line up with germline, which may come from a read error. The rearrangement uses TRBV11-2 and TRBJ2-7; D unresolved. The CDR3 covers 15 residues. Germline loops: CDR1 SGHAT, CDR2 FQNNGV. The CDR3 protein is CASSQSVGISYKQYF. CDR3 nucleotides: TGTGCCAGCAGCCAATCCGTGGGAATATCCTACAAGCAGTACTTC.

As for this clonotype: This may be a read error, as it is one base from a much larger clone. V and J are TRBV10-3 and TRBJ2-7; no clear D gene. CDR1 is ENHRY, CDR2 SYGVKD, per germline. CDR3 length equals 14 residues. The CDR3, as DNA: TGTGCCATCGGTTCCGAAACCAGCTCCTACGAGCATTACTTC. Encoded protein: CAIGSETSSYEHYF.

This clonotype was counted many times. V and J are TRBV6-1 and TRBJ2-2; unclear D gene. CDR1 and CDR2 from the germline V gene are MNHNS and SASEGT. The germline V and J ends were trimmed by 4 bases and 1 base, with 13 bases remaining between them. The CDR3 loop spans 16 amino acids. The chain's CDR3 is CASSAQAPKNTGELFF. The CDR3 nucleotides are TGTGCCAGCAGTGCCCAGGCACCGAAGAACACCGGGGAGCTGTTTTTT.

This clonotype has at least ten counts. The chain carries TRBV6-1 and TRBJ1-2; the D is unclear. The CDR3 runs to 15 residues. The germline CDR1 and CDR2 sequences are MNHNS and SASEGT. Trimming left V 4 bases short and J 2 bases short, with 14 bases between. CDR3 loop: CASSGEGGFNYGYTF. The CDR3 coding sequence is TGTGCCAGCAGTGGGGAGGGAGGGTTCAACTATGGCTACACCTTC.

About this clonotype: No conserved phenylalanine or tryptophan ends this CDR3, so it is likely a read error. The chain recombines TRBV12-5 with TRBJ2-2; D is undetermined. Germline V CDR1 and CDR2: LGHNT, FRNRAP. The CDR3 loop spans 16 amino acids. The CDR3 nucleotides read TGTGCTAGTGGTCCCCCGGGCACCTCGAACACCGGTGAGCTGTTTCTT. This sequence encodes CASGPPGTSNTGELFL.

CDR3 bases: TGTGCCAGCGAAGAACTGTTTTCGAGGTCCCGCGGCACAGATACGCAGTATTTT. It yields the protein CASEELFSRSRGTDTQYF. This chain links TRBV12-3 or TRBV12-4 with TRBJ2-3, with D unclear. The CDR3 loop spans 18 amino acids. V shed 8 bases and J shed 1 base, with 25 bases lying between them.

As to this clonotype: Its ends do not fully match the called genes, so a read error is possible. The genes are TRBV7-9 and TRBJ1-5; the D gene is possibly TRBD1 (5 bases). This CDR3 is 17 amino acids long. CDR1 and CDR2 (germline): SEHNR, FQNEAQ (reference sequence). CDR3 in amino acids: CVSSLAGGTAFNQPQQF. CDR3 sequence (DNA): TGTGTCAGCAGCTTAGCGGGAGGGACGGCTTTCAATCAGCCCCAGCAATTT.

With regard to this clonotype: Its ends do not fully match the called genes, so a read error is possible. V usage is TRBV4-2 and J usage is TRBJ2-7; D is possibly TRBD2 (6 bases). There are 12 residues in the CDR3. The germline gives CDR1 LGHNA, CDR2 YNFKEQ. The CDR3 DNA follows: TGTGCCGGCAGTCAAGCGGGCTACGAGCAGTACTTC. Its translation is CAGSQAGYEQYF.

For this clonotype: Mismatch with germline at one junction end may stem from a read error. In DNA form, the CDR3 reads TGTACCAGCAGTTATGCTAGTTTTAATGAGCAGTTCTTT. This codes for CTSSYASFNEQFF. The chain joins TRBV6-2 or TRBV6-3 to TRBJ2-1; D is ambiguous. The germline V gene encodes CDR1 MNHEY and CDR2 SVGEGT. The CDR3 totals 13 residues.

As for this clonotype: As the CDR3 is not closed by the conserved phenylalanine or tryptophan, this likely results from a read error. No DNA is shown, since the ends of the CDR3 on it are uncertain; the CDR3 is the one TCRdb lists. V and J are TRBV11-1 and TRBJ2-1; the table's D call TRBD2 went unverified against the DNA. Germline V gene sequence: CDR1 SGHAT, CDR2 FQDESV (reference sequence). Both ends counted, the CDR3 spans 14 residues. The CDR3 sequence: CAGSLGAGDIEQLL.

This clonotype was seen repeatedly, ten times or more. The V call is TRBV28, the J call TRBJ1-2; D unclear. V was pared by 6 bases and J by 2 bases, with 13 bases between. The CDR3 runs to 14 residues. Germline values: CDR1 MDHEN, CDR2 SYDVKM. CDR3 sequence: CASRSPRANYGYTF. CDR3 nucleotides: TGTGCCAGCAGATCTCCTCGGGCCAACTATGGCTACACCTTC.

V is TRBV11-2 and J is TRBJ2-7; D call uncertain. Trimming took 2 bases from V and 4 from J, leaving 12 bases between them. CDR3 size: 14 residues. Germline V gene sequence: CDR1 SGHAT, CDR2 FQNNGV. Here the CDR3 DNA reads TGTGCCAGCAGCTTAACCGGCACTGCATACGAGCAGTACTTC. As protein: CASSLTGTAYEQYF.

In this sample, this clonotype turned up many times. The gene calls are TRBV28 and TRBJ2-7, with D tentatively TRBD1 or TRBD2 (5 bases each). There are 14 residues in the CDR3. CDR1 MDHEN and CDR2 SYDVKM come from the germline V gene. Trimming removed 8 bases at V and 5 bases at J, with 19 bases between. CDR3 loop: CASRGDEVSNEQYF. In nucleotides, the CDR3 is TGTGCCAGCCGAGGGGACGAGGTTAGCAACGAGCAGTACTTC.